One and the same sample provided the 10 T cell receptor beta chains below, sequenced in a study of regulatory and conventional T cells in RAG deficiency. Genomic DNA came from blood conventional CD4+ T cells gated CD25-low CD127-high. Only in-frame clones appear in the TCRdb table, and some are missing; sequencing was by immunoSEQ multiplex PCR. The top ten clones hold approximately 0.17% of a sample with 29,000 or so clones, 90% to 95% of them seen once. The same sample was also studied in work on regulatory T cells. That source notes: The PCR used 52 TRBV and 13 TRBJ primers.

The specimen sequenced was CD25- CD4+ T cells sorted from blood. The receptors stem from a human donor in good health.

The chain couples TRBV18 to TRBJ1-2; D is perhaps TRBD1 (5 bases). Germline V gives CDR1 KGHSH, CDR2 LQKENI. Trimming removed 3 bases at V and 5 bases at J, with 13 bases between. CDR3 length equals 14 residues. CDR3 in DNA: TGTGCCAGCTCACCTACCGGGGGACGTTATGGCTACACCTTC. Amino acid sequence: CASSPTGGRYGYTF.

The V and J genes are TRBV11-3 and TRBJ2-1; perhaps TRBD1 as D (5 bases). Trimming shortened V by 6 bases and J by 0 bases, and 12 bases separated the two germline ends. The CDR3 length is 15 residues. Germline-derived CDR1 and CDR2 are SGHNT and YENEEA. The CDR3 nucleotides read TGTGCCAGCAGTTTGGACACCAGCTCCTACAATGAGCAGTTCTTC. As protein: CASSLDTSSYNEQFF.

This chain uses TRBV19 with TRBJ1-6, with D perhaps matching TRBD1 (5 bases). CDR3 length: 14 residues. Between the trimmed V and J ends, which lost 7 bases and 4 bases, there was a span of 11 bases. Germline CDR1 reads LNHDA; CDR2 reads SQIVND (reference sequence). DNA for the CDR3: TGTGCCAGTAAGGGGCAGGGATATAATTCACCCCTCCACTTT. This translates into CASKGQGYNSPLHF.

This chain links TRBV7-6 with TRBJ2-1; D possibly corresponds to TRBD2 (5 bases). V lost 5 bases and J lost 5, with 7 bases in between. Germline V lookup: CDR1 SGHVS, CDR2 FNYEAQ. The CDR3 spans 12 residues. For the CDR3, the DNA is TGTGCCAGCAGCACTAGGCACAATGAGCAGTTCTTC. As protein: CASSTRHNEQFF.

The chain recombines TRBV10-3 with TRBJ1-5, with TRBD1 matching 7 bases. CDR1 and CDR2 from the germline V gene are ENHRY and SYGVKD. The CDR3 loop spans 16 amino acids. The V gene end was trimmed by 6 bases and the J gene end by 6 bases; junction bases not matched to a gene: 14. The CDR3 region is CAISAYGEGAGQPQHF. CDR3 DNA: TGTGCCATCAGCGCCTACGGAGAGGGGGCAGGTCAGCCCCAGCATTTT.

V is TRBV27 and J is TRBJ2-1; D is undetermined. The CDR3 runs 13 residues. V gave up 2 bases and J gave up 9 bases, with 11 bases separating them. From germline, CDR1 is MNHEY and CDR2 SMNVEV (reference sequence). The chain's CDR3 is CASSLTASGEQFF. The CDR3 DNA reads TGTGCCAGCAGTTTAACGGCTAGTGGTGAGCAGTTCTTC.

The chain employs TRBV29-1 and TRBJ1-4; 9 nucleotides line up with TRBD1. The CDR3 has 13 amino acids. Germline-derived CDR1 and CDR2 are SQVTM and ANQGSEA. With V trimmed by 4 bases and J by 7 bases, 4 bases remained unmatched. CDR3 bases: TGCAGCGTTGGGGGGACAGGGAGTGAAAAACTGTTTTTT. Residues: CSVGGTGSEKLFF.

This chain uses TRBV4-2 with TRBJ2-7; 9 positions match TRBD2. Germline CDR1 LGHNA, CDR2 YNFKEQ. V trimming: 4 bases; J trimming: 3 bases; junction bases outside the gene matches: 7. The CDR3 spans 15 residues. This CDR3 reads CASSLLAGENYEQYF. CDR3 nucleotide sequence: TGTGCCAGCAGCCTCTTAGCGGGGGAGAACTACGAGCAGTACTTC.

On this clone itself: This same CDR3 is encoded by further DNA sequences in the sample. J is TRBJ1-6 and V is TRBV5-4, with no clear D. V lost 0 bases and J lost 0, with 7 bases in between. The CDR3 loop spans 16 amino acids. Germline V lookup: CDR1 SGHNT, CDR2 YYREEE (reference sequence). The DNA of the CDR3 is TGTGCCAGCAGCTTGGGAGGAAGCTCCTATAATTCACCCCTCCACTTT. Amino acid sequence: CASSLGGSSYNSPLHF.

V gene TRBV6-5 combines with J gene TRBJ1-2; D unclear. Germline V gene data show CDR1 as MNHEY and CDR2 as SVGAGI. This CDR3 is 12 amino acids long. V was shortened by 10 bases and J by 2 bases, with 11 bases between the two germline ends. The CDR3 bases are TGTGCCACCTCCGGGATGAACTATGGCTACACCTTC. This codes for CATSGMNYGYTF.